The 16 T cell receptor beta chains given below trace back to one sample, sequenced in a study of T cell responses to AZD1222 COVID-19 vaccine. Repertoires were generated with immunoSEQ multiplex PCR, while TCRdb's copy carries only in-frame clones and drops some. Among more than 110,000 clones listed, 90% to 95% were seen once. This specimen consisted of peripheral blood, obtained 28 days after the second AZD1222 dose. Receptors were obtained from an adult who received the AZD1222 COVID-19 vaccine.

This rearrangement joins TRBV6-5 to TRBJ2-2, with D tentatively TRBD2 (5 bases). Trimming took off 2 bases at V and 0 bases at J, with 10 bases between the two ends. Germline-derived CDR1 and CDR2 are MNHEY and SVGAGI. The CDR3 spans 16 residues. The CDR3 protein is CASSYDGGPNTGELFF. CDR3 coding DNA: TGTGCCAGCAGTTACGACGGAGGACCGAACACCGGGGAGCTGTTTTTT.

The genes are TRBV12-3 or TRBV12-4 and TRBJ1-2, with no clear D. CDR3 length: 13 amino acids. Trimming stripped 7 bases from V and 7 bases from J, with 16 bases between. In DNA form, the CDR3 reads TGTGCCAGCACCGTGGAGCCCCCGGGTGGCTACACCTTC. It yields the protein CASTVEPPGGYTF.

The J gene is TRBJ2-2, the V gene TRBV6-4; the D call may be TRBD1 or TRBD2 (5 bases each). This CDR3 comprises 14 residues. Germline loops: CDR1 MRHNA, CDR2 SNTAGT. Trimming left V 3 bases short and J 5 bases short, with 10 bases between. The CDR3 DNA reads as TGTGCCAGCAGTGAGGGACGAGGGACCGGGGAGCTGTTTTTT. Protein sequence: CASSEGRGTGELFF.

The chain links TRBV19 to TRBJ2-6; the match to TRBD1 covers 10 bases. CDR1 is LNHDA, CDR2 SQIVND, per germline (reference sequence). V dropped 5 bases and J dropped 1; count of bases not matched to a gene: 5. The CDR3 consists of 17 residues. The CDR3 nucleotides read TGTGCCAGTAGTCAAGGGACAGGGGTTTCTGGGGCCAACGTCCTGACTTTC. Residues: CASSQGTGVSGANVLTF.

The rearrangement links TRBV28 to TRBJ1-1; D gene uncertain. The germline V and J ends were trimmed by 3 bases and 9 bases, with 17 bases remaining between them. The CDR3 length is 14 residues. Germline V gene sequence: CDR1 MDHEN, CDR2 SYDVKM. The CDR3 DNA reads TGTGCCAGCAGTTTTGGGGTGCCTGAGAAGAAAGCTTTCTTT. Amino acids: CASSFGVPEKKAFF. Combining the CDR3 with reference TRBV28 and TRBJ1-1 gives the whole variable domain DVKVTQSSRYLVKRTGEKVFLECVQDMDHENMFWYRQDPGLGLRLIYFSYDVKMKEKGDIPEGYSVSREKKERFSLILESASTNQTSMYLCASSFGVPEKKAFFGQGTRLTVV.

This rearrangement joins TRBV5-1 to TRBJ1-2; TRBD1 is a possible D gene (5 bases). CDR1 and CDR2 (germline): SGHRS, YFSETQ. This CDR3 has 10 amino acids. The germline V and J ends were trimmed by 5 bases and 6 bases, with 5 bases remaining between them. This chain's CDR3 is CASRGDGYTF. CDR3 sequence (DNA): TGCGCCAGCAGGGGGGATGGCTACACCTTC.

The V and J genes are TRBV18 and TRBJ1-1, with 7 bases that match TRBD1. V shed 3 bases, J shed 7 bases, and the junction held 11 bases outside the gene matches. Germline CDR1 and CDR2: KGHSH and LQKENI. The CDR3 loop spans 15 amino acids. The CDR3 nucleotides read TGTGCCAGCTCACCTTCGACAGGGATTGATGTTGAAGCTTTCTTT. Translated, it gives CASSPSTGIDVEAFF.

This rearrangement joins TRBV9 to TRBJ2-1; TRBD1 matches at 10 bases. The length of the CDR3 is 16 residues. Losses at the gene ends were 4 bases for V and 2 bases for J; bases not matched to a gene: 6. CDR1 SGDLS and CDR2 YYNGEE come from the germline V gene. The CDR3 DNA is TGTGCCAGCAGCTCCCGACAGGGGGCCACCTACAATGAGCAGTTCTTC. Translating it yields CASSSRQGATYNEQFF.

The chain uses TRBV7-8 and TRBJ2-1; TRBD1 matches 9 bases. Per germline, CDR1 SGHVS and CDR2 FQNEAQ. The CDR3 runs to 15 residues. V lost 5 bases to trimming and J lost 0 bases; unmatched junction nucleotides: 2. CDR3 in DNA: TGTGCCAGCAGCACGGGACAGGGCTCCTACAATGAGCAGTTCTTC. It specifies CASSTGQGSYNEQFF.

In DNA, the CDR3 is TGCAGTGCTAGTAGTTTTGGGCTATCAAACTACGAGCAGTACTTC. It yields the protein CSASSFGLSNYEQYF. The genes are TRBV20-1 and TRBJ2-7; D unclear. Germline CDR1 is DFQATT and CDR2 is SNEGSKA (reference sequence). Trimming pared 3 bases from V and 3 bases from J, leaving 18 bases between. This CDR3 contains 15 residues.

The V and J genes are TRBV10-1 and TRBJ2-1, with 7 bases lining up with TRBD2. Germline CDR1 WNHNN, CDR2 SYGVQD (reference sequence). The CDR3 runs to 11 residues. V dropped 9 bases and J dropped 5; count of bases not matched to a gene: 1. This CDR3 is CARLADNEQFF. CDR3 bases: TGCGCCAGGCTAGCGGACAATGAGCAGTTCTTC.

CDR3 DNA sequence: TGTGCCAGCACCGGACAGGGGCACGGGGAGCTGTTTTTT. Protein product: CASTGQGHGELFF. The chain combines TRBV6-5 with TRBJ2-2; 9 bases match TRBD1. V lost 7 bases and J lost 7; bases outside the gene matches: 4. CDR1 MNHEY and CDR2 SVGAGI come from the germline V gene. This CDR3 comprises 13 residues.

The rearrangement uses TRBV7-2 and TRBJ1-1; D is uncertain. The V end was cut by 2 bases, the J end by 4 bases, with 8 bases between. This CDR3 has 13 residues. Germline V gene lookup returns CDR1 SGHTA and CDR2 FQGNSA. The chain's CDR3 is CASSLKGGTEAFF. The CDR3 DNA reads as TGTGCCAGCAGCTTAAAAGGTGGCACTGAAGCTTTCTTT.

The CDR3 coding sequence is TGCGCCAGCAGCCTGAGTTGGGGGGCAGATACGCAGTATTTT. Residues: CASSLSWGADTQYF. This chain joins TRBV4-1 and TRBJ2-3; D may be TRBD2 (6 bases). Germline CDR1 reads MGHRA; CDR2 reads YSYEKL. The CDR3 is 14 amino acids. V was cut by 4 bases and J by 4 bases, with 12 bases left in between.

This clone showed up just once. The V and J genes are TRBV11-2 and TRBJ1-1; TRBD1 matches 8 bases. In germline, CDR1 is SGHAT, CDR2 FQNNGV. The trim removed 5 bases at V and 7 bases at J, leaving 12 bases unmatched. There are 15 residues in the CDR3. CDR3: CASSPKTGAAVEAFF. The DNA for the CDR3 is TGTGCCAGCAGCCCAAAGACAGGGGCCGCAGTTGAAGCTTTCTTT.

The gene calls are TRBV30 and TRBJ2-1; D is perhaps TRBD1 or TRBD2 (5 bases each). The CDR3 loop spans 15 amino acids. Trimming took 3 bases from V and 7 from J, leaving 19 bases between them. Germline CDR1 is GTSNPN and CDR2 is SVGIG (reference sequence). This chain's CDR3 is CAWRVGVGGSNEQFF. CDR3 DNA: TGTGCCTGGAGAGTGGGGGTTGGCGGGTCTAATGAGCAGTTCTTC. The whole variable domain, filled in from reference TRBV30 and TRBJ2-1, reads SQTIHQWPATLVQPVGSPLSLECTVEGTSNPNLYWYRQAAGRGLQLLFYSVGIGQISSEVPQNLSASRPQDRQFILSSKKLLLSDSGFYLCAWRVGVGGSNEQFFGPGTRLTVL.